At least ten counts were recorded for the clone carrying this T cell receptor (beta chain). The data stem from a study of early T cells in non-severe SARS-CoV-2 infection. Separate cDNA molecules each had unique molecular identifiers attached to them. TCRdb recomputed calls from the 5' RACE reads with MiXCR, one row per CDR3 protein. The table records about 84,000 distinct CDR3 sequences, 9% to 14% of them present only once. The CDR3 is 19 amino acids. Per the germline V gene, CDR1 is SGHVS and CDR2 is FQNEAQ. V was cut by 4 bases and J by 0 bases, with 22 bases left in between. The gene calls are TRBV7-8 and TRBJ1-5; D is possibly TRBD1 (5 bases). This receptor was taken from an adult who was a healthcare worker with PCR-confirmed SARS-CoV-2 infection or an uninfected control (not recorded which). Sequencing was performed on whole blood. The CDR3: CASSSSPGPRVSSNQPQHF. The CDR3 DNA follows: TGTGCCAGCAGCTCATCCCCGGGACCCCGAGTGTCTAGCAATCAGCCCCAGCATTTT.